The clone carrying this T cell receptor (beta chain) was observed many times. Its antigen remains unidentified. The sample is drawn from a study of CD8 T cells in ankylosing spondylitis. Overall study findings and caveats: Several highly homologous variants formed a TCR beta motif that appeared characteristic of ankylosing spondylitis blood. From matched ankylosing spondylitis synovial fluid, disease-linked clones were reportedly recovered at significantly enriched levels. Peripheral blood samples showed relatively rare disease-linked clones, and these clones were CD8+.

By quantitative 5'-RACE with molecular barcodes, the TCR beta libraries were made. In TCRdb, the 5' RACE reads were re-called with MiXCR into one record per CDR3 protein. Of about 39,000 distinct CDR3 sequences in the sample, 2.5% to 3.5% were seen once. V trimming: 4 bases; J trimming: 5 bases; junction bases outside the gene matches: 10. Germline lookup yields CDR1 SGDLS and CDR2 YYNGEE. The CDR3 contains 16 residues. The material sequenced was blood, either unsorted or a sorted T cell fraction (not recorded which). The rearrangement joins TRBV9 to TRBJ1-5; TRBD1 matches at 9 bases. The clonotype comes from a male donor with ankylosing spondylitis or in good health (not recorded which). This chain's CDR3 is CASSPGDREGDQPQHF. CDR3 in DNA: TGTGCCAGCAGCCCCGGGGACAGGGAAGGTGATCAGCCCCAGCATTTT.